This T cell receptor beta chain was identified in a study of T-cell reconstitution after alpha-beta-depleted transplantation in children. This clonotype was recorded at least ten times. Its target is not known. Study-wide findings and caveats: About two months after transplant, alpha-beta T cells reportedly came from several hundred expanded graft clones. T-cell numbers and diversity one year post-transplant derived largely from freshly generated T cells. The origin of high day-60 TCRbeta diversity in some patients lay in surviving recipient T cells and thymic progenitors.

This sample's TCRbeta library carried unique molecular identifier barcodes. TCRdb analysed the PCR reads with MiXCR anew, one entry per CDR3 protein. The table includes some 130,000 distinct CDR3 sequences, roughly 10% detected once. The starting material was PBMCs, mostly from graft donor cells, obtained 180 days after TCRalphabeta/CD19-depleted stem cell transplant. The sequence came from a girl under two years old who had a stem cell transplant for combined immunodeficiency, so the T cells may come from the graft donor.

CDR3 DNA: TGTGCCAGTAGTCCAGACAGGGGTGGGGCCAACGTCCTGACTTTC. Amino acid sequence: CASSPDRGGANVLTF. The chain couples TRBV19 to TRBJ2-6; 8 nucleotides agree with TRBD1. Trimming removed 5 bases from V and 3 bases from J; junction bases left unmatched: 3. Germline values: CDR1 LNHDA, CDR2 SQIVND (reference sequence). The length of the CDR3 is 15 residues.